What follows are 15 T cell receptor beta chains derived from one specimen sequenced in a study of CD8 T cells in ankylosing spondylitis. TCRdb used MiXCR to reprocess the 5' RACE reads, holding one entry per CDR3 protein. The sample contains 150,000 to 200,000 distinct CDR3 sequences, about 9.9% of which appear only once. Sequencing was carried out using blood, either unsorted or a sorted T cell fraction (not recorded which). These receptors were taken from a male donor with ankylosing spondylitis or in good health (not recorded which).

This clonotype has ten or more counts. CDR3 bases: TGTGCCAGCAGCCCAAAACAAAGGGGATACGAGCAGTACTTC. Amino acids: CASSPKQRGYEQYF. The chain is built from TRBV9 and TRBJ2-7; TRBD1 is a possible D gene (5 bases). Trimming took off 4 bases at V and 4 bases at J, with 15 bases between the two ends. Germline-derived CDR1 and CDR2 are SGDLS and YYNGEE. The CDR3 totals 14 residues.

This clonotype was detected many times. The genes are TRBV7-8 and TRBJ2-5; D might be TRBD2 (6 bases). Germline values: CDR1 SGHVS, CDR2 FQNEAQ. This CDR3 spans 16 amino acids. The germline V and J ends were trimmed by 1 base and 1 base, with 13 bases remaining between them. The CDR3 DNA sequence: TGTGCCAGCAGCTTAGAGGAAGCGGGTACCCAAGAGACCCAGTACTTC. Amino acid sequence: CASSLEEAGTQETQYF.

This clonotype has a count of ten or more. The rearrangement uses TRBV5-6 and TRBJ1-1; D remains unclear. V lost 4 bases and J lost 7, with 14 bases in between. This CDR3 comprises 13 residues. Germline assignment: CDR1 SGHDT and CDR2 YYEEEE. CDR3 DNA: TGTGCCAGCAGCGGATCGGGAGCCGGTGAAGCTTTCTTT. Its protein product is CASSGSGAGEAFF.

This clonotype was counted a few times. The V call is TRBV29-1, the J call TRBJ2-5; 7 nucleotides line up with TRBD2. The J segment lost 5 bases and the V segment lost 7 bases, leaving 7 bases of the junction unmatched. Per germline, CDR1 SQVTM and CDR2 ANQGSEA. The CDR3 covers 12 residues. CDR3 loop: CSATSGTETQYF. The CDR3 DNA follows: TGCAGCGCAACGAGCGGGACGGAGACCCAGTACTTC.

This clonotype came up many times. The chain recombines TRBV11-2 with TRBJ2-2; 9 bases match TRBD1. CDR3 length: 13 amino acids. From germline, CDR1 is SGHAT and CDR2 FQNNGV. Trimming cost V 5 bases and J 7 bases; bases outside gene matches: 2. The CDR3 DNA reads as TGTGCCAGCAGCCCGGGACAGGGCGGGGAGCTGTTTTTT. This encodes CASSPGQGGELFF.

This clonotype was counted a few times. V and J are TRBV7-2 and TRBJ2-3; perhaps TRBD2 as D (5 bases). With 7 bases removed from V and 9 bases from J, the gap between germline ends came to 11 bases. Germline values: CDR1 SGHTA, CDR2 FQGNSA. CDR3 size: 11 residues. CDR3 coding DNA: TGTGCCAGCACCCCCGGGGAGACGCAGTATTTT. Its protein is CASTPGETQYF.

The V gene is TRBV25-1, the J gene TRBJ1-2, with 10 bases identical to TRBD1. The CDR3 extends over 12 amino acids. V was pared by 4 bases and J by 10 bases, with 3 bases of the junction left unmatched. Germline V lookup: CDR1 MGHDK, CDR2 SYGVNS. In nucleotides, the CDR3 is TGTGCCAGCAGTGGGACAGGGGGGGACTACACCTTC. It translates to CASSGTGGDYTF.

The chain joins TRBV5-1 to TRBJ2-1, with 13 bases aligning to TRBD2. With 4 bases clipped from V and 8 bases from J, the junction kept 6 bases outside the gene matches. The germline V gene encodes CDR1 SGHRS and CDR2 YFSETQ. This CDR3 has 15 residues. The CDR3: CASSLGTSGKHEQFF. The CDR3 region has the DNA TGCGCCAGCAGCCTGGGGACTAGCGGGAAACATGAGCAGTTCTTC.

The chain links TRBV11-2 to TRBJ2-1, with TRBD2 identical over 7 bases. CDR3 size: 13 residues. J was trimmed by 11 bases and V by 0 bases; bases with no gene match: 4. The germline gives CDR1 SGHAT, CDR2 FQNNGV. The CDR3 protein is CASSLDTSDKQFF. The CDR3 DNA reads TGTGCCAGCAGCTTAGATACTAGCGACAAGCAGTTCTTC.

This clonotype was detected ten times or more. The chain joins TRBV27 to TRBJ2-7; TRBD2 might be the D (5 bases). The V and J ends lost 5 bases and 0 bases respectively, with 20 bases between them. The CDR3 spans 17 residues. Germline CDR1 and CDR2: MNHEY and SMNVEV (reference sequence). The CDR3 DNA sequence: TGTGCCAGCAGTAGCCAGATGGGGAGACATTCCTCCTACGAGCAGTACTTC. Translated: CASSSQMGRHSSYEQYF.

This clonotype was seen ten or more times. The V gene is TRBV12-3 or TRBV12-4, the J gene TRBJ2-7; the match to TRBD2 covers 13 bases. The trim removed 4 bases at V and 5 bases at J, leaving 8 bases unmatched. This CDR3 is 16 amino acids long. This chain's CDR3 is CASSSRTSGSIHEQYF. Written as DNA, the CDR3 is TGTGCCAGCAGTTCCCGGACTAGCGGGAGTATCCACGAGCAGTACTTC.

Many counts were recorded for this clonotype. The CDR3 spells CAWSLGTLNTEAFF. CDR3 DNA: TGTGCCTGGAGTCTCGGGACTTTGAACACTGAAGCTTTCTTT. The chain combines TRBV30 with TRBJ1-1; a weak D match, TRBD1 (5 bases). Germline V lookup: CDR1 GTSNPN, CDR2 SVGIG (reference sequence). The CDR3 is made up of 14 amino acids. Deletions cut 2 bases from V and 0 bases from J, with 10 bases between.

This sequence joins TRBV11-2 and TRBJ2-1, with 12 bases lining up with TRBD2. Germline V CDR1 and CDR2: SGHAT, FQNNGV. This CDR3 contains 16 residues. Unmatched junction bases numbered 10, after V lost 7 bases and J lost 6 bases. The CDR3 sequence: CASTNLLAGGVNEQFF. The CDR3 DNA reads TGTGCCAGCACCAATTTACTAGCGGGAGGAGTCAATGAGCAGTTCTTC. The entire variable domain, with the rest obtained from reference TRBV11-2 and TRBJ2-1, is as follows: EAGVAQSPRYKIIEKRQSVAFWCNPISGHATLYWYQQILGQGPKLLIQFQNNGVVDDSQLPKDRFSAERLKGVDSTLKIQPAKLEDSAVYLCASTNLLAGGVNEQFFGPGTRLTVL.

This clonotype was observed at least ten times. This chain connects TRBV15 to TRBJ1-2; D not resolved. The CDR3 has 16 amino acids. Germline V CDR1 and CDR2: LNHNV, YYDKDF (reference sequence). Trimming removed 0 bases at V and 1 base at J, with 12 bases between. CDR3 region: CATSRDYSSFNYGYTF. For the CDR3, the DNA is TGTGCCACCAGCAGAGATTACAGTTCTTTTAACTATGGCTACACCTTC.

This chain uses TRBV5-6 with TRBJ2-1, with 9 bases matching TRBD2. This CDR3 spans 18 amino acids. V shed 2 bases, J shed 8 bases, and the junction held 17 bases outside the gene matches. Germline V gene data show CDR1 as SGHDT and CDR2 as YYEEEE. The CDR3, as DNA: TGTGCCAGCAGCTTTTCCCTGGACCGGGATCAGCGGGAGGATGAGCAGTTCTTC. It encodes CASSFSLDRDQREDEQFF.